This record concerns one T cell receptor (beta chain) sequence. The sample is drawn from a study of blood T cell repertoires in COVID-19. Study background: Samples came from the United States, Italy and Spain, spanning acute and convalescent COVID-19. From T cells, B-cell-depleted T cells, or PBMCs came the material, which was cDNA or gDNA.

Original methodology: Amplification with reference gene primers provided the estimates of nucleated cell counts. Sequenced by immunoSEQ multiplex PCR; TCRdb stores in-frame clones only, minus some. The V and J calls and the clone size are those of that table, but D and trimming were determined from the DNA. The table shows about 39,000 clones, with almost 85% occurring only once. This CDR3 comprises 13 residues. The V gene's germline CDR1 is MNHEY and CDR2 SVGAGI. The V gene lost 7 bases and the J gene lost 8 bases, with 15 bases spanning the gap. V usage is TRBV6-5 and J usage is TRBJ1-5, with D uncertain. Sequences were obtained from peripheral blood. The sequence came from a human donor in a cohort sampled during active COVID-19. The CDR3 DNA reads TGTGCCAGCAAAAGCAATTCACGGGAGCCCCAGCATTTT. This translates into CASKSNSREPQHF.